What follows are 2 T cell receptor beta chains derived from one specimen sequenced in a study of T cell repertoires in cytomegalovirus infection. TCRdb passed the reads through MiXCR, listing each CDR3 protein once. The sample consists of about 400,000 distinct CDR3 sequences, roughly 34% of them appearing once. No cognate antigen is known for these TCRs. The material was cultured PBMCs, obtained from culture after CMV antigen stimulation. These receptors were obtained from a human donor in good health (CMV status not recorded). Some clones in this sample may be carry-over from other donors' samples.

As to this clonotype: A much larger clone lies a single base off, so this may be a read error. The chain couples TRBV7-2 to TRBJ1-6; 8 nucleotides line up with TRBD1. The CDR3 extends over 14 amino acids. V was pared by 3 bases and J by 8 bases, with 3 bases of the junction left unmatched. CDR1 SGHTA and CDR2 FQGNSA come from the germline V gene. The CDR3 DNA follows: TGTGCCAGCAGCTTCGACAGGGGTGATTCACCCCTCCACTTT. This codes for CASSFDRGDSPLHF. Full variable domain (rest looked up from reference TRBV7-2 and TRBJ1-6): GAGVSQSPSNKVTEKGKDVELRCDPISGHTALYWYRQSLGQGLEFLIYFQGNSAPDKSGLPSDRFSAERTGGSVSTLTIQRTQQEDSAVYLCASSFDRGDSPLHFGNGTRLTVT.

The table lists this clonotype with many counts. The V call is TRBV19, the J call TRBJ1-2; D gene unclear. CDR1 and CDR2 (germline): LNHDA, SQIVND (reference sequence). V lost 3 bases to trimming and J lost 5 bases, with 16 bases between them. The CDR3 is 15 amino acids. In DNA form, the CDR3 reads TGTGCCAGTAGTATGGGCCGGGGTTCGAGGTATGGCTACACCTTC. Protein product: CASSMGRGSRYGYTF.